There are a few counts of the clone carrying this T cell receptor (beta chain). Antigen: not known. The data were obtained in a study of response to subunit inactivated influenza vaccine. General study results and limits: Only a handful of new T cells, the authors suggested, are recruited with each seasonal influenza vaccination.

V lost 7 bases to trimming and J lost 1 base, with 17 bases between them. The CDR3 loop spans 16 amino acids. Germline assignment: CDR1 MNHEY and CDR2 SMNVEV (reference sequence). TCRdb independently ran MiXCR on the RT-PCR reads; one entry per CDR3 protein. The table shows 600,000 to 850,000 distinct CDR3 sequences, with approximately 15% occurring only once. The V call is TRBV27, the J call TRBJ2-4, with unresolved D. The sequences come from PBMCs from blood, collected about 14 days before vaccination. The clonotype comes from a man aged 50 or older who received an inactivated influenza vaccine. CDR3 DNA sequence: TGTGCCAGCACCTCCCTCGAGAGTTTGGCCAAAAACATTCAGTACTTC. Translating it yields CASTSLESLAKNIQYF.